Below, one T cell receptor beta chain is given with its context. Its antigen is not known. Amplification by 5'RACE using constant-segment primers produced TCR alpha and TCR beta cDNA libraries that carried sample barcodes and UMIs. TCRdb analysed the 5' RACE reads with MiXCR anew, one entry per CDR3 protein. The sample lists approximately 570,000 distinct CDR3 sequences; about 20% were seen once. This CDR3 has 17 residues. V shed 4 bases and J 2 bases; nucleotides not matched to a gene: 6. This sample was taken from a study of T-cell memory formation after mild COVID-19. About the research overall: The study found TCR clusters largely donor specific.

Study findings and constraints: Specificity for SARS-CoV-2 was not confirmed among the second-wave clones peaking on day 37.

The chain recombines TRBV12-3 or TRBV12-4 with TRBJ2-1, with TRBD2 matching 12 bases. The TCR was taken from an adult woman who had mild COVID-19 (a few samples of this study predate the infection). Cell type and time point are not known. Source material: PBMCs or a T cell subset sorted from them (not recorded which). CDR3 sequence: CASSSFRTSGTYNEQFF. In DNA form, the CDR3 reads TGTGCCAGCAGTTCCTTTAGGACTAGCGGGACCTACAATGAGCAGTTCTTC.